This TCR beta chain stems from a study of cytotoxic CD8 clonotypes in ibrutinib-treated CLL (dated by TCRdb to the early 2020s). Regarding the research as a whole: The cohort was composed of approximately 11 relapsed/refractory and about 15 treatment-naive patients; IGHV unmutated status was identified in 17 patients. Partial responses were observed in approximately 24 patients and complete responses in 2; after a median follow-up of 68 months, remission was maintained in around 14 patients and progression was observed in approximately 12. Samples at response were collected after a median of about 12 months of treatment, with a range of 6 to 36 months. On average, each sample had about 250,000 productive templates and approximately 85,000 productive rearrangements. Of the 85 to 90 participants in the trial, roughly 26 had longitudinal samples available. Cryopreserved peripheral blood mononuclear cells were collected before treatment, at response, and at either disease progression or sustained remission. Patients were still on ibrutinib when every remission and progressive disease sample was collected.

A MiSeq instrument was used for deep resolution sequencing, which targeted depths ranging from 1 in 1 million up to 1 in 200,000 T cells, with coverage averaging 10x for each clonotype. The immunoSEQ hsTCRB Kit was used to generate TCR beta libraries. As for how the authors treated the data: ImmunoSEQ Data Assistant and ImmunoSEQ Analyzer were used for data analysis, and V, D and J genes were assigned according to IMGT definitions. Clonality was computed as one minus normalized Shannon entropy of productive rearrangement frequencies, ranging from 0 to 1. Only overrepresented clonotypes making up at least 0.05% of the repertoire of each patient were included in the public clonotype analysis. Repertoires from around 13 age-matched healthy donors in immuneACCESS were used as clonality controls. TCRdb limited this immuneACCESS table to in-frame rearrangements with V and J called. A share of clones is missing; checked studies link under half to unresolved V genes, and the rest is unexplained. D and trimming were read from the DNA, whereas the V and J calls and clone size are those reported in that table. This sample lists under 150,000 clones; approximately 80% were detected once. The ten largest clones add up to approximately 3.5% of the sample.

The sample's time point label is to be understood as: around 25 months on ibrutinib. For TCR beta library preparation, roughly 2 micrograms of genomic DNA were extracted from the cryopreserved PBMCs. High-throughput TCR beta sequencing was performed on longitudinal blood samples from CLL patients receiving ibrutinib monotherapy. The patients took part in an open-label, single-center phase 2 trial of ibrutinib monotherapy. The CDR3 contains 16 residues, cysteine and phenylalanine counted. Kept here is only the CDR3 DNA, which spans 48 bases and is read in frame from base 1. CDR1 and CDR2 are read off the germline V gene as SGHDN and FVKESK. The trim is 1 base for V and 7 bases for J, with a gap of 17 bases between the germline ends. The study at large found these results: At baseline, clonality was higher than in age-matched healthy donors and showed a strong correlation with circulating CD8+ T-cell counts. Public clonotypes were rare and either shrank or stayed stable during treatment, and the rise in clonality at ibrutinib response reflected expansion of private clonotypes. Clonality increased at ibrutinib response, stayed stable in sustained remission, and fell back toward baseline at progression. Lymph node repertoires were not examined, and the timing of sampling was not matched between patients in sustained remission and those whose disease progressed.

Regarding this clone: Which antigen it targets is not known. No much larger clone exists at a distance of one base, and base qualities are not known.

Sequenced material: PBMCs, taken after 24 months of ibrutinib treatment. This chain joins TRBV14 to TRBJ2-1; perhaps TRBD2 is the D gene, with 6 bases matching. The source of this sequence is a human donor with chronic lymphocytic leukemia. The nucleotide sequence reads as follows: TGTGCCAGCAGCCAAGGCTGGAGACTAGGGGATAATGAGCAGTTCTTC. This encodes CASSQGWRLGDNEQFF.